This TCR beta chain was recovered during a study of identifying expanded T cells in peripheral blood. TCRdb keeps only in-frame clones here, not all; method: immunoSEQ multiplex PCR. Of 120,000 or so clones listed, approximately 80% were seen once; the top ten hold over 3%. Collection occurred without any documented infections or immune events in donors. The CDR3 totals 13 residues. Germline V CDR1 and CDR2: LGHNA, YSLEER. The ends were cut back, 4 bases at V and 6 bases at J, with 12 bases in the middle. The gene calls are TRBV4-3 and TRBJ1-1; D is unclear. The source is a person aged 18 to 69 in good health. Material: blood. The CDR3 sequence: CASSPGLAAEAFF. The CDR3 bases are TGCGCCAGCAGCCCTGGCCTAGCAGCTGAAGCTTTCTTT.